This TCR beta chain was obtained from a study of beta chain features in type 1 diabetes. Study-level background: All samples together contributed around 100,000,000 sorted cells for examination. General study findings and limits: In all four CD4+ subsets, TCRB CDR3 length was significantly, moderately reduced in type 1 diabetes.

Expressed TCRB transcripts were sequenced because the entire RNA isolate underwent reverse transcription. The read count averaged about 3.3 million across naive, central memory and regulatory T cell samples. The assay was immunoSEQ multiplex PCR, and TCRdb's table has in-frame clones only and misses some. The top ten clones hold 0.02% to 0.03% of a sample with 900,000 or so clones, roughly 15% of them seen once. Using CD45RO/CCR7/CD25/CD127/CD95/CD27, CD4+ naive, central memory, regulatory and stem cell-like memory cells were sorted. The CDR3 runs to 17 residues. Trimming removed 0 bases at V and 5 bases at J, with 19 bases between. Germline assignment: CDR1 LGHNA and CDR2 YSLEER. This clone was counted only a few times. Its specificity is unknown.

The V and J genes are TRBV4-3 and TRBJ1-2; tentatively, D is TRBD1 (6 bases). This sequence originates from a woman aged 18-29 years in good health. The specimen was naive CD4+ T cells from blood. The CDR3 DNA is TGCGCCAGCAGCCAAGAGCCACAGGGTTCCCGACCTTATGGCTACACCTTC. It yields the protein CASSQEPQGSRPYGYTF.